The 28 T cell receptor beta chains in this list originate from one sample, sequenced in a study of blood T cell repertoires in COVID-19. Repertoires were generated with immunoSEQ multiplex PCR, while TCRdb's copy carries only in-frame clones and drops some. The data contain approximately 210,000 clones, 82% of them singletons. Sequencing was performed on peripheral blood. Receptors originate from a woman between 40 and 55 years old with acute or convalescent COVID-19.

This clone has at least ten counts. The J gene is TRBJ2-7, the V gene TRBV6-2 or TRBV6-3; TRBD2 is a possible D gene (5 bases). The length of the CDR3 is 14 residues. V dropped 6 bases and J dropped 0 bases, with 12 bases sitting between them. CDR1 MNHEY and CDR2 SVGEGT come from the germline V gene. The CDR3 region is CASSRPGYSYEQYF. CDR3 sequence (DNA): TGTGCCAGCAGCCGACCGGGATACTCCTACGAGCAGTACTTC.

The CDR3 DNA reads as TGTGCCTGGAGTGTAGCCGGAGTCAATCAGCCCCAGCATTTT. The encoded protein is CAWSVAGVNQPQHF. The rearrangement uses TRBV30 and TRBJ1-5; no firm D call. Germline V lookup: CDR1 GTSNPN, CDR2 SVGIG (reference sequence). The ends were cut back, 0 bases at V and 3 bases at J, with 9 bases in the middle. The CDR3 length is 14 residues.

This clone was counted a single time. The rearrangement joins TRBV7-9 to TRBJ1-4; TRBD1 aligns across 8 bases. The CDR3 extends over 15 amino acids. Germline lookup yields CDR1 SEHNR and CDR2 FQNEAQ (reference sequence). Germline trimming cut 4 bases from V and 1 base from J; bases unmatched to any gene: 2. CDR3 bases: TGTGCCAGCAGCTCGACAGGGGAAACTAATGAAAAACTGTTTTTT. Translation gives CASSSTGETNEKLFF.

V gene TRBV4-3 combines with J gene TRBJ2-3; no firm D call. The germline V gene has CDR1 LGHNA and CDR2 YSLEER. The CDR3 length is 17 residues. Trimming cost V 0 bases and J 0 bases, with 13 bases left between them. The CDR3 nucleotides are TGCGCCAGCAGCCAAGATTGGGCCGATACTAGCACAGATACGCAGTATTTT. Amino acid sequence: CASSQDWADTSTDTQYF.

In its sample, this clone was seen a few times. The chain is built from TRBV3-1 (or the pseudogene TRBV3-2) and TRBJ1-6; D possibly corresponds to TRBD1 (5 bases). This CDR3 is built from 15 residues. V was shortened by 4 bases and J by 6 bases, with 13 bases between the two germline ends. Germline CDR1 is LGHDT and CDR2 is YNNKEL (reference sequence). The CDR3 loop reads CASSPAGRSNSPLHF. CDR3 nucleotide sequence: TGTGCCAGCAGCCCGGCGGGACGGAGTAATTCACCCCTCCACTTT.

This clone was recorded many times. The rearrangement joins TRBV15 to TRBJ2-3; 9 positions agree with TRBD1. The CDR3 has 16 amino acids. V was clipped by 3 bases and J by 3 bases; unmatched bases: 7. Per the germline V gene, CDR1 is LNHNV and CDR2 is YYDKDF (reference sequence). The CDR3 DNA follows: TGTGCCACCAGCAGGACACGGGACAGGGAAACAGATACGCAGTATTTT. Translating it yields CATSRTRDRETDTQYF.

The V and J genes are TRBV7-2 and TRBJ1-5, with 7 bases fitting TRBD1. J lost 1 base, V lost 5 bases, and 8 bases had no gene match. Germline V gene sequence: CDR1 SGHTA, CDR2 FQGNSA. The CDR3 spans 16 residues. Written as DNA, the CDR3 is TGTGCCAGCAGCCCAGGGGCAGGGGGGAGCAATCAGCCCCAGCATTTT. Protein sequence: CASSPGAGGSNQPQHF.

The rearrangement links TRBV6-1 to TRBJ1-4, with D possibly being TRBD1 (6 bases). Per the germline V gene, CDR1 is MNHNS and CDR2 is SASEGT. CDR3 length equals 14 residues. The germline V and J ends were trimmed by 2 bases and 7 bases, with 11 bases remaining between them. The CDR3 DNA is TGTGCCAGCAGTGAATGGGGGCAGGGTGAAAAACTGTTTTTT. This translates into CASSEWGQGEKLFF.

The chain links TRBV11-3 to TRBJ2-3, with D maybe TRBD2 (6 bases). Per germline, CDR1 SGHNT and CDR2 YENEEA. V was trimmed by 5 bases and J by 5 bases, leaving 11 bases between them. CDR3 size: 13 residues. The CDR3 is CASSPRLVDTQYF. CDR3 nucleotide sequence: TGTGCCAGCAGCCCCCGACTAGTAGATACGCAGTATTTT.

V usage is TRBV3-1 (or the pseudogene TRBV3-2) and J usage is TRBJ2-1, with a tentative D call TRBD2 (6 bases). The germline V gene encodes CDR1 LGHDT and CDR2 YNNKEL (reference sequence). Trimming removed 4 bases from V and 7 bases from J, with 20 bases in between. CDR3 length equals 16 residues. The CDR3 nucleotides read TGTGCCAGCAGCCCACACGGGCGGGACCAGAGGAATGAGCAGTTCTTC. Amino acids: CASSPHGRDQRNEQFF.

The V and J genes are TRBV30 and TRBJ1-6; the match to TRBD1 covers 7 bases. The germline V gene has CDR1 GTSNPN and CDR2 SVGIG (reference sequence). V was clipped by 3 bases and J by 6 bases; unmatched bases: 8. There are 15 residues in the CDR3. The CDR3 here is CAWSLRGKTNSPLHF. The CDR3 nucleotides read TGTGCCTGGAGCCTCAGGGGGAAAACTAATTCACCCCTCCACTTT.

This chain links TRBV30 with TRBJ1-6; 7 bases agree with TRBD1. J lost 8 bases, V lost 2 bases, and 12 bases had no gene match. The CDR3 extends over 16 amino acids. Germline V lookup: CDR1 GTSNPN, CDR2 SVGIG (reference sequence). The CDR3 loop is CAWSRPARGGYSPLHF. The CDR3 coding sequence is TGTGCCTGGAGTAGACCGGCGAGAGGGGGCTATTCACCCCTCCACTTT.

The CDR3 reads CASSTRSGGLSYEQYF. In DNA form, the CDR3 reads TGCGCCAGCAGCACTCGAAGCGGGGGGCTGTCCTACGAGCAGTACTTC. This chain joins TRBV5-1 and TRBJ2-7; 9 bases agree with TRBD2. Germline CDR1 SGHRS, CDR2 YFSETQ. J lost 1 base, V lost 4 bases, and 9 bases had no gene match. The CDR3 totals 16 residues.

The V gene is TRBV6-2 or TRBV6-3, the J gene TRBJ1-1; D perhaps matches TRBD1 (5 bases). This CDR3 has 13 amino acids. Trimming shortened V by 0 bases and J by 6 bases, and 8 bases separated the two germline ends. Germline values: CDR1 MNHEY, CDR2 SVGEGT. Here the CDR3 DNA reads TGTGCCAGCAGTTACTCCCGGGGGGCTGAAGCTTTCTTT. It translates to CASSYSRGAEAFF.

This chain links TRBV11-2 with TRBJ1-4; weak D call: TRBD1 (5 bases). CDR1 and CDR2 from the germline V gene are SGHAT and FQNNGV. The CDR3 consists of 16 residues. V shed 1 base and J shed 7 bases, with 16 bases lying between them. CDR3 nucleotides: TGTGCCAGCAGCTTAGGGATAACGGGGGAAGGTGAAAAACTGTTTTTT. Translation: CASSLGITGEGEKLFF. Full variable domain (remainder filled in from reference TRBV11-2 and TRBJ1-4): EAGVAQSPRYKIIEKRQSVAFWCNPISGHATLYWYQQILGQGPKLLIQFQNNGVVDDSQLPKDRFSAERLKGVDSTLKIQPAKLEDSAVYLCASSLGITGEGEKLFFGSGTQLSVL.

V and J are TRBV19 and TRBJ1-1, with D possibly TRBD1 on 6 matching bases. CDR1 and CDR2 (germline): LNHDA, SQIVND (reference sequence). The CDR3 has 16 amino acids. With 3 bases removed from V and 4 bases from J, the gap between germline ends came to 18 bases. The CDR3 DNA reads TGTGCCAGTAGTATTCAGTGGGGACATCCCCCCACTGAAGCTTTCTTT. It codes for CASSIQWGHPPTEAFF.

The chain recombines TRBV3-1 (or the pseudogene TRBV3-2) with TRBJ2-1; D is ambiguous. The CDR3 is 14 amino acids. The V end lost 4 bases, the J end lost 4 bases, and 11 bases lay between the germline ends. Germline assignment: CDR1 LGHDT and CDR2 YNNKEL (reference sequence). The CDR3 is CASSPQVLYNEQFF. The CDR3 DNA is TGTGCCAGCAGCCCCCAGGTTCTTTACAATGAGCAGTTCTTC.

The chain links TRBV19 to TRBJ1-2; 10 bases map to TRBD1. Trimming took 10 bases from V and 4 from J; bases not matched to a gene: 12. The CDR3 covers 15 residues. CDR1 and CDR2 from the germline V gene are LNHDA and SQIVND (reference sequence). This CDR3 is CATAFPGQGSYGYTF. CDR3 DNA: TGTGCCACCGCGTTTCCGGGACAGGGGTCCTATGGCTACACCTTC.

This chain links TRBV25-1 with TRBJ2-5; D uncertain. The CDR3 runs to 10 residues. CDR1 and CDR2 (germline): MGHDK, SYGVNS. V was pared by 9 bases and J by 3 bases, with 5 bases between. The CDR3 DNA is TGTGCCAGTCAAAAAGAGACCCAGTACTTC. Residues: CASQKETQYF.

The gene calls are TRBV5-6 and TRBJ1-5, with D perhaps TRBD1 (5 bases). The V end was cut by 2 bases, the J end by 0 bases, with 18 bases between. CDR1 SGHDT and CDR2 YYEEEE come from the germline V gene. The CDR3 is made up of 18 amino acids. The CDR3 DNA sequence: TGTGCCAGCAGCTTCCGGGGGGTTGCTACATATAGCAATCAGCCCCAGCATTTT. Its translation is CASSFRGVATYSNQPQHF.

Details on this clone: The same CDR3 also results from other DNA sequences found in this sample. V and J are TRBV5-1 and TRBJ1-1, with TRBD1 matching over 7 bases. Germline V gene data show CDR1 as SGHRS and CDR2 as YFSETQ. CDR3 length: 14 residues. V trimming: 2 bases; J trimming: 3 bases; junction bases outside the gene matches: 4. The CDR3 region has the DNA TGCGCCAGCAGCTTAGCAGGGGGGTACACTGAAGCTTTCTTT. This codes for CASSLAGGYTEAFF.

This chain uses TRBV6-2 or TRBV6-3 with TRBJ2-3, with D tentatively TRBD1 (5 bases). V lost 2 bases to trimming and J lost 3 bases, with 18 bases between them. The CDR3 loop spans 17 amino acids. Germline-derived CDR1 and CDR2 are MNHEY and SVGEGT. Written as DNA, the CDR3 is TGTGCCAGCAGTTACCCCCGGCATGGGGCATGGACAGATACGCAGTATTTT. It is translated as CASSYPRHGAWTDTQYF.

V and J are TRBV7-2 and TRBJ1-6; D is undetermined. The V end was cut by 5 bases, the J end by 7 bases, with 15 bases between. There are 15 residues in the CDR3. The germline V gene encodes CDR1 SGHTA and CDR2 FQGNSA. For the CDR3, the DNA is TGTGCCAGCAGCCAGACGAAGGAGTACAATTCACCCCTCCACTTT. It specifies CASSQTKEYNSPLHF.

The chain is built from TRBV5-1 and TRBJ2-3; TRBD2 agrees at 16 bases. The length of the CDR3 is 18 residues. Per the germline V gene, CDR1 is SGHRS and CDR2 is YFSETQ. Trimming took 5 bases from V and 1 from J; bases not matched to a gene: 7. Written as DNA, the CDR3 is TGCGCCAGCAGTAGGGGACTAGCGGGGGGGCCTGGCACAGATACGCAGTATTTT. Translation gives CASSRGLAGGPGTDTQYF.

The chain carries TRBV6-5 and TRBJ1-2, with D tentatively TRBD1 (6 bases). With 2 bases removed from V and 6 bases from J, the gap between germline ends came to 10 bases. The CDR3 runs 13 residues. Per germline, CDR1 MNHEY and CDR2 SVGAGI. CDR3 coding DNA: TGTGCCAGCAGTTACGAGGGGGGGAATGGCTACACCTTC. Residues: CASSYEGGNGYTF.

The V and J genes are TRBV27 and TRBJ2-7; D is unresolved. Trimming pared 1 base from V and 5 bases from J, leaving 12 bases between. The germline V gene has CDR1 MNHEY and CDR2 SMNVEV (reference sequence). The CDR3 is 14 residues long. This CDR3 reads CASSLWLRPHEQYF. The CDR3 DNA reads TGTGCCAGCAGTTTATGGCTGAGGCCCCACGAGCAGTACTTC.

This clone was recorded once. The chain recombines TRBV7-9 with TRBJ2-7, with 7 bases matching TRBD2. Germline trimming cut 0 bases from V and 3 bases from J; bases unmatched to any gene: 14. The CDR3 is 18 residues long. CDR1 and CDR2 (germline): SEHNR, FQNEAQ (reference sequence). DNA of the CDR3: TGTGCCAGCAGCTTAGCTAGCTTGGGAGGGATACGGGACTACGAGCAGTACTTC. This codes for CASSLASLGGIRDYEQYF.

A word on this clone: Other DNA sequences within the sample encode an identical CDR3. The genes are TRBV11-2 and TRBJ2-7, with TRBD1 matching 9 bases. Germline CDR1 reads SGHAT; CDR2 reads FQNNGV. Losses at the gene ends were 3 bases for V and 4 bases for J; bases not matched to a gene: 1. The CDR3 runs 13 residues. The DNA for the CDR3 is TGTGCCAGCAGCTTCGGGACAGGGTACGAGCAGTACTTC. Its protein product is CASSFGTGYEQYF.